Sequencing of this TCR beta chain was carried out in a study of CD8 T cells in ankylosing spondylitis. Note on this clonotype: Its antigen remains unknown.

Study-level findings and limits: In ankylosing spondylitis patients, matched synovial fluid reportedly showed significant enrichment of disease-linked clones. Certain motif variants had earlier appeared in reactive arthritis synovial fluid and blood. Blood of patients with ankylosing spondylitis appeared to be characterized by a TCR beta motif of fewer than 10 highly homologous variants. Disease-linked clones were found to be CD8+ and relatively rare in peripheral blood.

TCRdb re-analysed the 5' RACE reads in MiXCR, keeping a single row per CDR3 protein. Of around 490,000 distinct CDR3 sequences listed, 5.3% are singletons. CDR1 LNHDA and CDR2 SQIVND come from the germline V gene (reference sequence). The CDR3 spans 11 residues. The V end lost 6 bases, the J end lost 7 bases, and 7 bases lay between the germline ends. Sequenced input: blood, either unsorted or a sorted T cell fraction (not recorded which). The clonotype was recovered from a male donor with ankylosing spondylitis. The genes are TRBV19 and TRBJ2-1; no reliable D call. CDR3: CASRDQNEQFF. The CDR3 coding sequence is TGTGCCAGTAGGGATCAGAATGAGCAGTTCTTC.